Listed below are T cell receptor beta chains from one sample, sequenced in a study of blood T cell repertoires in COVID-19. The protocol was immunoSEQ multiplex PCR, while the TCRdb copy is restricted to in-frame clones and leaves out a portion. The data contain over 140,000 clones, more than 60% of them singletons. Sample: peripheral blood. The receptors originated from a woman between 45 and 65 years old with active or convalescent COVID-19. CDR3s include the opening cysteine and the closing phenylalanine or tryptophan. Fields, in order: J gene, D gene, clone size, CDR3 length, V gene, CDR3 protein, CDR3 DNA. A D gene is named only where the DNA matches it firmly. Not all rows give a size; the values are once, few, many and, for expanded clones, a class.

j_gene: TRBJ1-2
d_gene: .
abundance: .
len: 12
v_gene: TRBV6-5
CDR3aa: CASSPSGSGYTF
CDR3nt: TGTGCCAGCAGCCCGTCGGGTTCCGGCTACACCTTC

j_gene: TRBJ1-2
d_gene: TRBD1
abundance: .
len: 17
v_gene: TRBV3-1/TRBV3-2
CDR3aa: CASSLRLTGGRNYGYTF
CDR3nt: TGTGCCAGCAGCCTTCGATTGACAGGGGGCCGAAACTATGGCTACACCTTC

j_gene: TRBJ1-3
d_gene: .
abundance: once
len: 17
v_gene: TRBV19
CDR3aa: CASSIAPQGSSGNTIYF
CDR3nt: TGTGCCAGTAGTATAGCCCCCCAGGGGAGCTCTGGAAACACCATATATTTT

j_gene: TRBJ1-1
d_gene: .
abundance: once
len: 13
v_gene: TRBV19
CDR3aa: CASSIQRDTEAFF
CDR3nt: TGTGCCAGTAGTATACAGAGGGACACTGAAGCTTTCTTT

j_gene: TRBJ2-1
d_gene: .
abundance: .
len: 13
v_gene: TRBV7-2
CDR3aa: CASSLASLYEQFF
CDR3nt: TGTGCCAGCAGCTTAGCTAGTCTCTATGAGCAGTTCTTC

j_gene: TRBJ1-1
d_gene: .
abundance: .
len: 12
v_gene: TRBV7-9
CDR3aa: CASSLVTAEAFF
CDR3nt: TGTGCCAGCAGCTTAGTCACTGCTGAAGCTTTCTTT

j_gene: TRBJ2-7
d_gene: TRBD2
abundance: .
len: 15
v_gene: TRBV7-3
CDR3aa: CASSLTGGRAYEQYF
CDR3nt: TGTGCCAGCAGCTTAACGGGAGGGAGGGCCTACGAGCAGTACTTC

j_gene: TRBJ1-5
d_gene: .
abundance: .
len: 16
v_gene: TRBV6-6
CDR3aa: CASSYLGGQHNQPQHF
CDR3nt: TGTGCCAGCAGTTACCTTGGAGGACAGCACAATCAGCCCCAGCATTTT

j_gene: TRBJ2-7
d_gene: .
abundance: .
len: 14
v_gene: TRBV9
CDR3aa: CASSVRAFQDEQYF
CDR3nt: TGTGCCAGCAGCGTAAGAGCTTTCCAGGACGAGCAGTACTTC

j_gene: TRBJ1-1
d_gene: .
abundance: .
len: 13
v_gene: TRBV4-3
CDR3aa: CASSPQGGTEAFF
CDR3nt: TGCGCCAGCAGCCCTCAGGGTGGCACTGAAGCTTTCTTT

j_gene: TRBJ2-2
d_gene: TRBD2
abundance: .
len: 13
v_gene: TRBV29-1
CDR3aa: CSVVSGGNGELFF
CDR3nt: TGCAGCGTTGTTAGCGGGGGGAACGGGGAGCTGTTTTTT

j_gene: TRBJ1-5
d_gene: .
abundance: .
len: 16
v_gene: TRBV28
CDR3aa: CASSAGLGVSNQPQHF
CDR3nt: TGTGCCAGCAGTGCGGGGCTCGGGGTGAGCAATCAGCCCCAGCATTTT

j_gene: TRBJ1-1
d_gene: .
abundance: .
len: 15
v_gene: TRBV5-1
CDR3aa: CASSPLGGMNTEAFF
CDR3nt: TGCGCCAGCAGCCCCTTGGGAGGGATGAACACTGAAGCTTTCTTT

j_gene: TRBJ1-5
d_gene: .
abundance: .
len: 13
v_gene: TRBV6-5
CDR3aa: CASSTDLNQPQHF
CDR3nt: TGTGCCAGCAGTACAGATCTCAATCAGCCCCAGCATTTT

j_gene: TRBJ1-1
d_gene: .
abundance: .
len: 15
v_gene: TRBV5-1
CDR3aa: CASSLQAGRYTEAFF
CDR3nt: TGCGCCAGCAGCTTGCAGGCAGGGAGGTATACTGAAGCTTTCTTT

j_gene: TRBJ2-3
d_gene: TRBD1
abundance: once
len: 16
v_gene: TRBV7-3
CDR3aa: CASSFTGQLSTDTQYF
CDR3nt: TGTGCCAGCAGCTTCACGGGACAGCTTAGCACAGATACGCAGTATTTT

j_gene: TRBJ2-7
d_gene: TRBD1
abundance: .
len: 14
v_gene: TRBV2
CDR3aa: CASTSRGRSDEQYF
CDR3nt: TGTGCCAGCACGAGCAGGGGGCGGTCGGACGAGCAGTACTTC

j_gene: TRBJ1-4
d_gene: TRBD1
abundance: .
len: 14
v_gene: TRBV19
CDR3aa: CASSTSGTGEKLFF
CDR3nt: TGTGCCAGTAGTACCTCCGGGACAGGTGAAAAACTGTTTTTT

j_gene: TRBJ2-3
d_gene: TRBD2
abundance: .
len: 16
v_gene: TRBV7-9
CDR3aa: CASSPKLAGDTDTQYF
CDR3nt: TGTGCCAGCAGCCCTAAACTAGCGGGAGACACAGATACGCAGTATTTT

j_gene: TRBJ2-7
d_gene: TRBD2
abundance: few
len: 15
v_gene: TRBV5-5
CDR3aa: CASSLRAAGDYEQYF
CDR3nt: TGTGCCAGCAGCTTGAGAGCAGCGGGGGATTACGAGCAGTACTTC

j_gene: TRBJ2-1
d_gene: .
abundance: .
len: 15
v_gene: TRBV21-1
CDR3aa: CASRGTGVFYNEQFF
CDR3nt: TGTGCCAGCAGGGGGACAGGGGTCTTCTACAATGAGCAGTTCTTC

j_gene: TRBJ2-3
d_gene: TRBD2
abundance: few
len: 13
v_gene: TRBV6-5
CDR3aa: CASSMGLGDTQYF
CDR3nt: TGTGCCAGCTCAATGGGACTAGGGGATACGCAGTATTTT